This T cell receptor beta chain was obtained from a study of cytomegalovirus exposure and HLA in healthy donors. The PCR made use of 60 Vbeta and 13 Jbeta primers. Method: immunoSEQ multiplex PCR; TCRdb's copy keeps in-frame clones and lacks some. This table has about 230,000 clones, 82% appearing once. Germline V gene sequence: CDR1 KGHSH, CDR2 LQKENI. This CDR3 spans 20 amino acids. The V gene end was trimmed by 1 base and the J gene end by 5 bases; junction bases not matched to a gene: 20. Source material: PBMCs. The chain recombines TRBV18 with TRBJ2-5; 9 bases line up with TRBD1. This receptor was identified in a woman aged 40 to 55 in good health and CMV-seronegative. CDR3 region: CASSPLGQGYGGARAETQYF. CDR3 bases: TGTGCCAGCTCACCACTTGGACAGGGGTATGGCGGGGCCCGGGCCGAGACCCAGTACTTC.